The rows below give T cell receptor beta chains drawn from one sample of a study of blood T cell repertoires in COVID-19. Clones were sequenced by immunoSEQ multiplex PCR, and TCRdb holds only the in-frame ones, with some missing. Of a few hundred thousand clones in the sample, approximately 84% were seen once. Material for sequencing was peripheral blood. These receptor sequences come from a man between 40 and 49 years old with acute or convalescent COVID-19. CDR3s include the opening cysteine and the closing phenylalanine or tryptophan. A D gene is named only where the DNA matches it firmly. Size is stated for part of the rows, as once, few or many counts, or as a class when the clone is expanded.

>TRBV19|.|TRBJ1-4|TRBD1
TGTGCCAGTAGTATTATGACAGGGGGCGATGAAAAACTGTTTTTT
CASSIMTGGDEKLFF
>TRBV7-9|.|TRBJ1-5|.
TGTGCCAGCAGCGGAGGTAGCCTAAATCAGCCCCAGCATTTT
CASSGGSLNQPQHF
>TRBV25-1|.|TRBJ2-5|TRBD2
TGTGCCAGCAGTGAAACTAGCGGGGAGACCCAGTACTTC
CASSETSGETQYF
>TRBV5-6|.|TRBJ2-7|.
TGTGCCAGCACCCCTAGGCGGCCATACGAGCAGTACTTC
CASTPRRPYEQYF
>TRBV30|.|TRBJ1-5|TRBD1
TGTGCCTGGAGTGTCCAGGGGGCTTCCAATCAGCCCCAGCATTTT
CAWSVQGASNQPQHF
>TRBV19|few|TRBJ1-5|TRBD1
TGTGCCAGTAGTAGAGACAGGGGGATTTGGGAATCCAATCAGCCCCAGCATTTT
CASSRDRGIWESNQPQHF
>TRBV6-5|.|TRBJ2-7|.
TGTGCCAGTTCAGGGTACATATCCTACGAGCAGTACTTC
CASSGYISYEQYF
>TRBV28|.|TRBJ1-5|.
TGTGCCAGCAGTTTAGATTCCGCATCGGGGCAGCCCCAGCATTTT
CASSLDSASGQPQHF
>TRBV2|.|TRBJ1-1|TRBD1
TGTGCCAGCAGTGAGGGGGTGGGCCGCGACAGGGGCCTTTTAGCTTTCTTT
CASSEGVGRDRGLLAFF
>TRBV7-3|.|TRBJ2-7|TRBD1
TGTGCCAGCAGCTTAAAGGGCGGGACAGGGTCATACGAGCAGTACTTC
CASSLKGGTGSYEQYF
>TRBV27|once|TRBJ1-6|TRBD1
TGTGCCAGCTCTTCAGGGGGGAATTCACCCCTCCACTTT
CASSSGGNSPLHF
>TRBV7-2|.|TRBJ2-7|.
TGTGCCAGCAGCTTAGTCGACACTTACGAGCAGTACTTC
CASSLVDTYEQYF
>TRBV20-1|once|TRBJ2-1|.
TGCAGTGCTAGTCCGCGGGGTGTACCCAATGAGCAGTTCTTC
CSASPRGVPNEQFF
>TRBV19|.|TRBJ2-7|TRBD1
TGTGCCAGTAGTCCCCGGACAGGGGGCTACGAGCAGTACTTC
CASSPRTGGYEQYF
>TRBV5-1|.|TRBJ2-1|TRBD1
TGCGCCAGCAGCACGACAGGGATGAACCTATACAATGAGCAGTTCTTC
CASSTTGMNLYNEQFF
>TRBV6-5|.|TRBJ2-3|.
TGTGCCAGCACCCCCCAGGGGCGAGTAACAGATACGCAGTATTTT
CASTPQGRVTDTQYF
>TRBV5-1|many|TRBJ2-1|TRBD1
TGCGCCAGCAGCTCCCTGGGACAGGGGAACAATGAGCAGTTCTTC
CASSSLGQGNNEQFF
>TRBV29-1|.|TRBJ1-1|.
TGCAGCGTTGAAGGTGGGAAGGGGACTGAAGCTTTCTTT
CSVEGGKGTEAFF
>TRBV10-3|.|TRBJ1-2|.
TGTGCCATCAGTGAGTCTAGCAGGGCTTTAGGAAGGGGCTACACCTTC
CAISESSRALGRGYTF
>TRBV7-9|.|TRBJ1-6|.
TGTGCCAGCAGCCTCGGGGGTAGAGGGTATAATTCACCCCTCCACTTT
CASSLGGRGYNSPLHF
>TRBV19|.|TRBJ2-1|.
TGTGCATCTCGGATGGGGAGCTCCTACAATGAGCAGTTCTTC
CASRMGSSYNEQFF
>TRBV30|.|TRBJ1-5|TRBD1
TGTGCCTGGAGTGCCAGGGGGCGAGGTAGCAATCAGCCCCAGCATTTT
CAWSARGRGSNQPQHF
>TRBV18|once|TRBJ2-1|.
TGTGCCAGCTCACCCCTTCCCGGGGGGCCAGGGGAGTTCTTC
CASSPLPGGPGEFF
>TRBV29-1|once|TRBJ1-3|TRBD1
TGCAGCGCCAACAGGGGGGGAAACACCATATATTTT
CSANRGGNTIYF
>TRBV11-2|.|TRBJ1-5|.
TGTGCCAGCAGCCCCCATGGGGGCAGCGATCAGCCCCAGCATTTT
CASSPHGGSDQPQHF
>TRBV29-1|few|TRBJ1-3|TRBD1
TGCAGCGTTGGACCGACAGGGGGAACTGGAAACACCATATATTTT
CSVGPTGGTGNTIYF
>TRBV4-3|few|TRBJ1-5|.
TGCGCCAGCAGCCAAGACCTAGAGGCGGGAGCAGGCAAGTATTTT
CASSQDLEAGAGKYF
>TRBV18|once|TRBJ1-1|TRBD1
TGTGCCAGCTCACCCCTAGCACAGGGGACCGGCACTGAAGCTTTCTTT
CASSPLAQGTGTEAFF
>TRBV15|.|TRBJ2-5|.
TGTGCCACCAGCAGAGTTAACAGGGTACAAGAGACCCAGTACTTC
CATSRVNRVQETQYF
>TRBV11-1|.|TRBJ1-1|.
TGTGCCAGCAGCCCATTCAGGAACACTGAAGCTTTCTTT
CASSPFRNTEAFF